One and the same sample provided the 10 T cell receptor beta chains below, sequenced in a study of OX40 agonist ivuxolimab in advanced cancers. Method: immunoSEQ multiplex PCR; TCRdb's copy keeps in-frame clones and lacks some. The profile shows 70,000 or so clones, around 80% of them singletons. Sequenced here: CD4+ or CD8+ T cells sorted from blood, sampled in a trial of the OX40 agonist ivuxolimab. The receptor source for this set is an adult with an advanced solid tumor such as melanoma, head and neck, liver or kidney cancer.

The chain combines TRBV14 with TRBJ1-2, with D uncertain. The CDR3 is 13 residues long. The V end lost 2 bases, the J end lost 10 bases, and 14 bases lay between the germline ends. The germline V gene has CDR1 SGHDN and CDR2 FVKESK. Here the CDR3 reads CASSQSLSGFYTF. The DNA of the CDR3 is TGTGCCAGCAGCCAATCCCTGAGCGGCTTCTACACCTTC.

The V gene is TRBV7-9, the J gene TRBJ1-4, with a possible D match to TRBD1 (6 bases). The CDR3 is 14 residues long. The germline CDR1 and CDR2 sequences are SEHNR and FQNEAQ (reference sequence). Trimming removed 5 bases from V and 6 bases from J, with 13 bases in between. This chain's CDR3 is CASSVRGRDEKLFF. Here the CDR3 DNA reads TGTGCCAGCAGCGTGAGGGGGAGGGATGAAAAACTGTTTTTT.

The chain combines TRBV7-8 with TRBJ1-1; a weak D match, TRBD1 (5 bases). V lost 5 bases and J 4 bases, leaving 14 bases between the germline ends. The CDR3 has 14 residues. Germline CDR1 SGHVS, CDR2 FQNEAQ. The CDR3 loop is CASSPRDWATEAFF. The CDR3 nucleotides are TGTGCCAGCAGCCCAAGGGACTGGGCCACTGAAGCTTTCTTT.

This clone was seen a few times. The chain joins TRBV11-2 to TRBJ1-1; perhaps TRBD1 as D (6 bases). Germline V gene lookup returns CDR1 SGHAT and CDR2 FQNNGV. V lost 5 bases and J 8 bases, leaving 12 bases between the germline ends. The CDR3 is 12 amino acids. CDR3 bases: TGTGCCAGCAGCCTGGGGGGCAACGAAGCTTTCTTT. Protein sequence: CASSLGGNEAFF.

This sequence joins TRBV29-1 and TRBJ2-2; 9 nucleotides match TRBD2. Germline-derived CDR1 and CDR2 are SQVTM and ANQGSEA. Trimming removed 6 bases from V and 2 bases from J; junction bases left unmatched: 4. The CDR3 sequence is 14 residues long. DNA for the CDR3: TGCAGCGTCCCGGGACTAGCAAACACCGGGGAGCTGTTTTTT. Translating it yields CSVPGLANTGELFF.

The CDR3 region is CASSLGNTPRGNEQFF. CDR3 coding DNA: TGCGCCAGCTCTCTGGGGAACACCCCGAGGGGTAATGAGCAGTTCTTC. J is TRBJ2-1 and V is TRBV10-1, with D possibly being TRBD1 or TRBD2 (5 bases each). The CDR3 is 16 residues long. V shed 8 bases and J shed 7 bases, with 24 bases lying between them. Germline values: CDR1 WNHNN, CDR2 SYGVQD (reference sequence).

This chain joins TRBV5-1 and TRBJ2-1, with 15 bases that match TRBD2. The CDR3 length is 16 residues. J gave up 9 bases and V 0 bases, and 4 bases lay outside the gene matches. Germline CDR1 SGHRS, CDR2 YFSETQ. The DNA of the CDR3 is TGCGCCAGCAGCTTGGGGACTAGCGGGAGGGGGAGTGAGCAGTTCTTC. It codes for CASSLGTSGRGSEQFF. The full variable domain, its missing parts supplied by reference TRBV5-1 and TRBJ2-1, is KAGVTQTPRYLIKTRGQQVTLSCSPISGHRSVSWYQQTPGQGLQFLFEYFSETQRNKGNFPGRFSGRQFSNSRSEMNVSTLELGDSALYLCASSLGTSGRGSEQFFGPGTRLTVL.

This chain joins TRBV18 and TRBJ1-6, with 8 nucleotides matching TRBD1. The CDR3 covers 14 residues. Germline V gene sequence: CDR1 KGHSH, CDR2 LQKENI. V lost 6 bases, J lost 6 bases, and 4 bases stayed unmatched. CDR3 sequence: CASSLGQGNSPLHF. The DNA for the CDR3 is TGTGCCAGCTCCCTCGGACAGGGTAATTCACCCCTCCACTTT.

This rearrangement joins TRBV21-1 to TRBJ2-7. TRBV21-1 is a recognized pseudogene. The CDR3 has 19 residues. The CDR3 region has the DNA TGTGCCAGCAGCAATGGTCAGGGTAAGGGGACGCTACGTTCCTACGAGCAGTACTTC. Amino acids: CASSNGQGKGTLRSYEQYF.

The chain links TRBV11-3 to TRBJ2-1; no clear D gene. This CDR3 contains 14 residues. Trimming cost V 0 bases and J 0 bases, with 3 bases left between them. Per the germline V gene, CDR1 is SGHNT and CDR2 is YENEEA. CDR3 residues: CASSLDSSYNEQFF. CDR3 nucleotides: TGTGCCAGCAGCTTAGATAGCTCCTACAATGAGCAGTTCTTC.